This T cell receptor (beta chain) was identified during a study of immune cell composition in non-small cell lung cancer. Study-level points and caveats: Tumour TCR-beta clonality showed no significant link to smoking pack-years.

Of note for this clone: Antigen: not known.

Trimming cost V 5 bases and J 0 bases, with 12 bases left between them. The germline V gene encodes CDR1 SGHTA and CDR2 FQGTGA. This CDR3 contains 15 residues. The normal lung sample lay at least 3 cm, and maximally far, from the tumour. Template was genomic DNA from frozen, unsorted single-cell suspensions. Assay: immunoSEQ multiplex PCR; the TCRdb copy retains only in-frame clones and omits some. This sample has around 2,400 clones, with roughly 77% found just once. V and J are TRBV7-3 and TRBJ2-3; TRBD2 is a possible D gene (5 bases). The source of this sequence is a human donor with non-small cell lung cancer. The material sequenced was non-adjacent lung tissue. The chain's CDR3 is CASSQPGSSTDTQYF. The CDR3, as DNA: TGTGCCAGCAGCCAACCGGGATCTAGCACAGATACGCAGTATTTT.